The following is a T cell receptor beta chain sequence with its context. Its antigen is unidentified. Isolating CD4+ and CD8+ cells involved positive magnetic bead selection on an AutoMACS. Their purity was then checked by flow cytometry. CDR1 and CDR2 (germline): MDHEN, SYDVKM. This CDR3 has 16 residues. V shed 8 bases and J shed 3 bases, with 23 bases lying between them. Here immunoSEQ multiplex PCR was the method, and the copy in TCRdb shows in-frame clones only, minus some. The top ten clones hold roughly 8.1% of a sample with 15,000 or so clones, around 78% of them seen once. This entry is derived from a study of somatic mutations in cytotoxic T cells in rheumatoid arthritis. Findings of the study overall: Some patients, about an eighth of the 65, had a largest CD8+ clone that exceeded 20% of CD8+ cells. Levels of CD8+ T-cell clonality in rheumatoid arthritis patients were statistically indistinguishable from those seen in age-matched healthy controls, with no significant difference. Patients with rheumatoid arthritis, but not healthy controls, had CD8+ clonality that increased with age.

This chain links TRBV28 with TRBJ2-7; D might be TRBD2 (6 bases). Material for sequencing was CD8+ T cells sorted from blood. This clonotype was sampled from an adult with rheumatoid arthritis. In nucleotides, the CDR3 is TGTGCCAGCCCGGATCCGGACACCCTAGCGTTCTACGAGCAGTACTTC. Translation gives CASPDPDTLAFYEQYF. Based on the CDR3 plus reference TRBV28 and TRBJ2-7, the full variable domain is DVKVTQSSRYLVKRTGEKVFLECVQDMDHENMFWYRQDPGLGLRLIYFSYDVKMKEKGDIPEGYSVSREKKERFSLILESASTNQTSMYLCASPDPDTLAFYEQYFGPGTRLTVT.